These T cell receptor beta chains were read from a single sample in a study of T cell repertoires in cytomegalovirus infection. TCRdb redid the calling of the reads with MiXCR, one entry per CDR3 protein. The top ten clones hold 1.5% to 2% of a sample with about 250,000 distinct CDR3 sequences, 9% to 15% of them seen once. The sequenced sample consisted of PBMCs. The origin of the receptors is a human donor in good health (CMV status not recorded). Some clones in this sample may be carry-over from other donors' samples. Both conserved end residues are part of each CDR3.

J	V	CDR3
TRBJ1-4	TRBV28	CASSQTGVNEKLFF
TRBJ1-5	TRBV7-2	CASSLDTYQPQHF
TRBJ2-2	TRBV29-1	CSVSDRGDTGELFF
TRBJ2-5	TRBV29-1	CSARQGRWETQYF
TRBJ2-5	TRBV7-3	CASSPSAAQETQYF
TRBJ2-5	TRBV20-1	CSAEDRGETQYF
TRBJ2-3	TRBV20-1	CSALGGAGTDTQYF
TRBJ1-5	TRBV20-1	CSAPGTDSNQPQHF
TRBJ2-1	TRBV28	CASKAPGYNEQFF
TRBJ2-6	TRBV29-1	CSVEELGQLGANVLTF
TRBJ1-4	TRBV12-3/TRBV12-4	CASSNLGQLEKLFF
TRBJ1-2	TRBV7-8	CASSLVRTGYYGYTF
TRBJ2-7	TRBV11-1	CASSLKRGSYEQYF
TRBJ2-7	TRBV12-3/TRBV12-4	CASSPAMRRGEQYF
TRBJ2-7	TRBV20-1	CSARTGSRYEQYF
TRBJ2-2	TRBV28	CASSFLTGAPGELFF
TRBJ2-7	TRBV20-1	CSAKGTRGHEQYF
TRBJ1-6	TRBV4-3	CASSQDLHNSPLHF
TRBJ2-6	TRBV24-1	CATSDPGGRGSGANVLTF
TRBJ1-5	TRBV7-2	CANSLTTQQPQHF
TRBJ2-5	TRBV6-6	CASSYQGAAGETQYF
TRBJ1-4	TRBV18	CASSPLLYEKLFF
TRBJ2-4	TRBV18	CASSPSGTGKNIQYF
TRBJ1-2	TRBV6-6	CASSYQGTGNYGYTF
TRBJ1-1	TRBV7-3	CASSLTGQAVSTEAFF
TRBJ2-2	TRBV5-4	CASSTVTGELFF
TRBJ1-1	TRBV28	CASSSPRGAFF